Listed here are 27 T cell receptor beta chains from one sample, sequenced in a study of OX40 agonist ivuxolimab in advanced cancers. Clones were sequenced by immunoSEQ multiplex PCR, and TCRdb holds only the in-frame ones, with some missing. The table includes about 40,000 clones, approximately 85% detected once. The sample here was CD4+ or CD8+ T cells sorted from blood, taken in a trial of the OX40 agonist ivuxolimab. Source of these receptors: an adult with an advanced solid tumor such as melanoma, head and neck, liver or kidney cancer.

The chain has TRBV6-5 and TRBJ2-7, with D perhaps matching TRBD1 (5 bases). The germline V gene encodes CDR1 MNHEY and CDR2 SVGAGI. V gave up 6 bases and J gave up 2 bases, with 11 bases separating them. The CDR3 has 13 residues. This chain's CDR3 is CASSPVGAYEQYF. The CDR3 nucleotides read TGTGCCAGCAGCCCCGTAGGGGCCTACGAGCAGTACTTC.

As regards this clone: Germline is not matched at one junction end, which may reflect a read error. This sequence joins TRBV7-7 and TRBJ2-1, with a possible D match to TRBD1 (5 bases). CDR1 and CDR2 from the germline V gene are SSHAT and FNYEAQ (reference sequence). The CDR3 is 14 amino acids. The CDR3 loop reads CASSLFSTGNEQFF. CDR3 DNA: TGTGCTAGCAGCTTATTTAGCACAGGAAATGAGCAGTTCTTC.

The gene calls are TRBV9 and TRBJ1-2; 9 bases are a match to TRBD1. This CDR3 is built from 14 residues. Germline CDR1 and CDR2: SGDLS and YYNGEE. Trimming cost V 3 bases and J 8 bases; bases outside gene matches: 8. The CDR3 DNA reads TGTGCCAGCAGCGGGTCGGACAGGGGAGACGGCTACACCTTC. Protein sequence: CASSGSDRGDGYTF.

This chain uses TRBV9 with TRBJ2-5, with D unclear. Trimming shortened V by 4 bases and J by 5 bases, and 9 bases separated the two germline ends. In germline, CDR1 is SGDLS, CDR2 YYNGEE. CDR3 length: 12 amino acids. CDR3 sequence: CASSPLGETQYF. The CDR3 DNA follows: TGTGCCAGCAGCCCACTGGGCGAGACCCAGTACTTC.

J is TRBJ1-5 and V is TRBV27, with 7 bases identical to TRBD1. CDR3 size: 17 residues. Unmatched junction bases numbered 9, after V lost 1 base and J lost 3 bases. The germline V gene has CDR1 MNHEY and CDR2 SMNVEV (reference sequence). CDR3 loop: CASSLYRAGGNNQPQHF. DNA of the CDR3: TGTGCCAGCAGTTTATACCGGGCAGGGGGTAACAATCAGCCCCAGCATTTT.

The V gene is TRBV9, the J gene TRBJ1-2; 8 bases are shared with TRBD1. There are 17 residues in the CDR3. Germline V CDR1 and CDR2: SGDLS, YYNGEE. With V trimmed by 4 bases and J by 3 bases, 14 bases remained unmatched. Here the CDR3 reads CASSLRTGPTGHYGYTF. The DNA of the CDR3 is TGTGCCAGCAGCCTACGGACAGGGCCCACCGGGCACTATGGCTACACCTTC.

The chain carries TRBV4-3 and TRBJ1-2; D may be TRBD1 (5 bases). V was pared by 0 bases and J by 6 bases, with 17 bases between. This CDR3 region has 16 residues. Germline V lookup: CDR1 LGHNA, CDR2 YSLEER. The CDR3 here is CASSQDTRWGMDGYTF. The CDR3 nucleotides are TGCGCCAGCAGCCAAGATACTCGTTGGGGGATGGATGGCTACACCTTC.

V is TRBV19 and J is TRBJ2-7; 8 bases are a match to TRBD1. Germline V lookup: CDR1 LNHDA, CDR2 SQIVND (reference sequence). The CDR3 consists of 16 residues. V trimming: 2 bases; J trimming: 2 bases; junction bases outside the gene matches: 8. This CDR3 is CASSIRRQGAPYEQYF. The CDR3 region has the DNA TGTGCCAGTAGTATAAGGCGGCAGGGGGCCCCCTACGAGCAGTACTTC.

The CDR3 region is CSVPLGGGPGYGYTF. Written as DNA, the CDR3 is TGCAGCGTCCCCCTAGGAGGGGGGCCGGGCTATGGCTACACCTTC. The chain links TRBV29-1 to TRBJ1-2; D possibly corresponds to TRBD1 (6 bases). The V end lost 6 bases, the J end lost 4 bases, and 21 bases lay between the germline ends. This CDR3 has 15 residues. Germline CDR1 SQVTM, CDR2 ANQGSEA.

This clone was counted once. The genes are TRBV4-3 and TRBJ2-7; D may be TRBD1 or TRBD2 (5 bases each). Trimming pared 5 bases from V and 3 bases from J, leaving 20 bases between. This CDR3 spans 16 amino acids. Germline values: CDR1 LGHNA, CDR2 YSLEER. The CDR3 DNA follows: TGCGCCAGCAGCGCTTCTTCAGGGACCCGGGGCTACGAGCAGTACTTC. It is translated as CASSASSGTRGYEQYF.

The chain employs TRBV29-1 and TRBJ2-7; 9 bases are a match to TRBD1. CDR1 is SQVTM, CDR2 ANQGSEA, per germline. This CDR3 has 15 amino acids. The V segment lost 7 bases and the J segment 4 bases; nucleotides outside the gene matches: 14. The CDR3 loop reads CSASGSGTGYYEQYF. The CDR3 DNA is TGCAGCGCTTCCGGCTCCGGGACAGGGTATTACGAGCAGTACTTC.

The chain couples TRBV5-5 to TRBJ1-5; D remains ambiguous. V was trimmed by 4 bases and J by 3 bases, leaving 8 bases between them. CDR3 size: 13 residues. Germline CDR1 and CDR2: SGHKS and YYEKEE (reference sequence). CDR3 amino acids: CASSPTSNQPQHF. CDR3 bases: TGTGCCAGCAGCCCGACGTCCAATCAGCCCCAGCATTTT. Looking up the rest from reference TRBV5-5 and TRBJ1-5 gives the full variable domain: DAGVTQSPTHLIKTRGQQVTLRCSPISGHKSVSWYQQVLGQGPQFIFQYYEKEERGRGNFPDRFSARQFPNYSSELNVNALLLGDSALYLCASSPTSNQPQHFGDGTRLSIL.

This clone was recorded once. Distinct nucleotide sequences in the sample also encode this CDR3. The rearrangement joins TRBV5-5 to TRBJ1-2; D is perhaps TRBD1 (5 bases). The CDR3 is 14 residues long. CDR1 and CDR2 (germline): SGHKS, YYEKEE (reference sequence). V lost 4 bases, J lost 4 bases, and 14 bases lay in between. The chain's CDR3 is CASSPDTGGYGYTF. The CDR3, as DNA: TGTGCCAGCAGCCCGGACACGGGGGGCTATGGCTACACCTTC.

V and J are TRBV19 and TRBJ2-5, with 11 bases identical to TRBD2. With 7 bases clipped from V and 4 bases from J, the junction kept 8 bases outside the gene matches. The length of the CDR3 is 15 residues. Germline V gene lookup returns CDR1 LNHDA and CDR2 SQIVND (reference sequence). CDR3 sequence (DNA): TGTGCCAGTAAAAGCCAACTAGCGGGAGTAGAGACCCAGTACTTC. As protein: CASKSQLAGVETQYF.

This sequence joins TRBV14 and TRBJ2-2, with D perhaps matching TRBD1 (6 bases). The CDR3 totals 14 residues. Trimming took 1 base from V and 6 from J, leaving 9 bases between them. CDR1 is SGHDN and CDR2 is FVKESK in the germline V gene. The CDR3 sequence is CASSQAGVSGELFF. CDR3 in DNA: TGTGCCAGCAGCCAAGCAGGGGTTTCCGGGGAGCTGTTTTTT.

V is TRBV5-1 and J is TRBJ1-1; tentative D call: TRBD1 (6 bases). Per the germline V gene, CDR1 is SGHRS and CDR2 is YFSETQ. The CDR3 totals 14 residues. The germline V and J ends were trimmed by 3 bases and 4 bases, with 13 bases remaining between them. CDR3 sequence: CASSSLGGGTEAFF. The DNA of the CDR3 is TGCGCCAGCAGCTCCCTAGGAGGGGGCACTGAAGCTTTCTTT.

This chain uses TRBV13 with TRBJ2-5; TRBD2 might be the D (6 bases). CDR1 is PRHDT and CDR2 is FYEKMQ in the germline V gene (reference sequence). The CDR3 has 16 amino acids. Trimming removed 0 bases from V and 1 base from J, with 12 bases in between. The DNA of the CDR3 is TGTGCCAGCAGCTTAGGAGCCTCGCGGGGCCAAGAGACCCAGTACTTC. Amino acids: CASSLGASRGQETQYF.

This clone was found a few times. This rearrangement joins TRBV19 to TRBJ2-7, with 8 bases identical to TRBD1. Trimming took 2 bases from V and 0 from J; bases not matched to a gene: 3. This CDR3 region has 15 residues. Germline V gives CDR1 LNHDA, CDR2 SQIVND (reference sequence). In nucleotides, the CDR3 is TGTGCCAGTAGTATATCCGACAGGGGCTCCTACGAGCAGTACTTC. Translated, it gives CASSISDRGSYEQYF.

In its sample, this clone was seen a few times. This chain joins TRBV7-6 and TRBJ1-1, with D maybe TRBD1 (5 bases). This CDR3 contains 14 residues. Looked up from germline, CDR1 is SGHVS and CDR2 is FNYEAQ. V lost 2 bases, J lost 0 bases, and 7 bases lay in between. The chain's CDR3 is CASSLRQMNTEAFF. The CDR3 DNA is TGTGCCAGCAGCTTAAGACAGATGAACACTGAAGCTTTCTTT.

This clone appeared a single time. This rearrangement joins TRBV5-4 to TRBJ1-4; 9 bases agree with TRBD1. With V trimmed by 2 bases and J by 4 bases, 9 bases remained unmatched. Germline CDR1 and CDR2: SGHNT and YYREEE (reference sequence). The length of the CDR3 is 17 residues. The CDR3 DNA reads as TGTGCCAGCAGCTTCTCTGACAGGGGGACCCTTAATGAAAAACTGTTTTTT. Translated: CASSFSDRGTLNEKLFF.

The chain joins TRBV7-6 to TRBJ2-7, with D hard to call. V lost 1 base to trimming and J lost 5 bases, with 15 bases between them. The CDR3 has 15 residues. Germline-derived CDR1 and CDR2 are SGHVS and FNYEAQ. The CDR3 spells CASSLVGTALDEQYF. DNA of the CDR3: TGTGCCAGCAGCTTAGTCGGAACAGCATTAGACGAGCAGTACTTC.

The chain has TRBV13 and TRBJ1-5; D not resolved. V was cut by 1 base and J by 4 bases, with 2 bases left in between. CDR3 size: 12 residues. Germline V gene lookup returns CDR1 PRHDT and CDR2 FYEKMQ (reference sequence). This CDR3 reads CASSLENQPQHF. CDR3 coding DNA: TGTGCCAGCAGCTTAGAGAATCAGCCCCAGCATTTT.

The rearrangement uses TRBV27 and TRBJ2-1; D not resolved. Germline V gene lookup returns CDR1 MNHEY and CDR2 SMNVEV (reference sequence). V was trimmed by 7 bases and J by 1 base, leaving 8 bases between them. The CDR3 extends over 13 amino acids. The CDR3, as DNA: TGTGCCAGCATGGCGGATTCCTACAATGAGCAGTTCTTC. Its translation: CASMADSYNEQFF.

This sequence joins TRBV6-5 and TRBJ2-5; unclear D gene. Germline V gene data show CDR1 as MNHEY and CDR2 as SVGAGI. V lost 3 bases and J 2 bases, leaving 10 bases between the germline ends. The CDR3 loop spans 14 amino acids. The CDR3 sequence: CASSYRPSQETQYF. The CDR3 bases are TGTGCCAGCAGTTATCGACCATCGCAAGAGACCCAGTACTTC.

This clone was counted between two and nine times. J is TRBJ2-3 and V is TRBV4-1, with 9 nucleotides matching TRBD2. The V and J ends lost 3 bases and 4 bases, in that order; junction bases with no gene match: 14. The CDR3 is 18 amino acids. Germline V gene lookup returns CDR1 MGHRA and CDR2 YSYEKL. CDR3 sequence (DNA): TGCGCCAGCAGCCAGGACCCTAGCGGGGAGGGGCGGCCAGATACGCAGTATTTT. It codes for CASSQDPSGEGRPDTQYF.

The chain couples TRBV1 to TRBJ1-2; TRBD1 is taken as the D call from the table, unchecked against the DNA. TRBV1 is a recognized pseudogene. The CDR3 totals 15 residues. The CDR3 coding sequence is TGCGCCAGCAGCCAACCCAGGCTTAGATTCTGGGGCTACACCTTC. It translates to CASSQPRLRFWGYTF.

The sample holds one count of this clone. The rearrangement joins TRBV19 to TRBJ2-3; no definite D call. CDR1 LNHDA and CDR2 SQIVND come from the germline V gene (reference sequence). This CDR3 comprises 14 residues. The germline V and J ends were trimmed by 3 bases and 2 bases, with 9 bases remaining between them. CDR3 coding DNA: TGTGCCAGTAGTATCGAGAGCAACACAGATACGCAGTATTTT. Translated, it gives CASSIESNTDTQYF.